These T cell receptor beta chains were read from a single sample in a study of Ad26.COV2.S vaccination and SARS-CoV-2 variants. The protocol was immunoSEQ multiplex PCR, while the TCRdb copy is restricted to in-frame clones and leaves out a portion. Of 350,000 to 600,000 clones detected, 80% to 90% appear once; the ten largest clones hold around 1.6%. This material consisted of peripheral blood, taken in a trial of Ad26.COV2.S vaccine versus placebo. The receptor source for this set is a person aged 18-65 years who received the Ad26.COV2.S COVID-19 vaccine or a placebo. The CDR3 runs from the conserved cysteine through the conserved F or W. A D gene is named only where the DNA matches it firmly. The size entry is marked missing in some rows and otherwise reads once, few, many or a size class.

j_gene: TRBJ2-3; d_gene: TRBD2; v_gene: TRBV4-3; abundance: -; CDR3nt: TGCGCCAGCAGCCAAGATACGACCGGCTCGGGACTAGTTACCACAGATACGCAGTATTTT; CDR3aa: CASSQDTTGSGLVTTDTQYF
j_gene: TRBJ2-7; d_gene: TRBD1; v_gene: TRBV6-5; abundance: -; CDR3nt: TGTGCCAGCGGGCCCTGGGACAGGGGGGGCGAGCAGTACTTC; CDR3aa: CASGPWDRGGEQYF
j_gene: TRBJ2-1; d_gene: TRBD2; v_gene: TRBV9; abundance: -; CDR3nt: TGTGCCAGCAGCGTAGAGACTAGCGCTAGCTCCTACAATGAGCAGTTCTTC; CDR3aa: CASSVETSASSYNEQFF
j_gene: TRBJ1-3; d_gene: -; v_gene: TRBV5-8; abundance: once; CDR3nt: TGTGCCAGCAGCTTGGTTGGTTTTAGAAACACCATATATTTT; CDR3aa: CASSLVGFRNTIYF
j_gene: TRBJ1-2; d_gene: -; v_gene: TRBV13; abundance: once; CDR3nt: TGTGCCAGCAGCTCGGGGGGGGCGCAGGGTGGCTACACCTTC; CDR3aa: CASSSGGAQGGYTF
j_gene: TRBJ1-5; d_gene: -; v_gene: TRBV6-2/TRBV6-3; abundance: -; CDR3nt: -; CDR3aa: CASSSSTGGSNQPQHF
j_gene: TRBJ2-1; d_gene: -; v_gene: TRBV10-1; abundance: -; CDR3nt: TGCGCCAGCAGTGAGAGGGTGGGCACGGGATACAATGAGCAGTTCTTC; CDR3aa: CASSERVGTGYNEQFF
j_gene: TRBJ2-3; d_gene: -; v_gene: TRBV9; abundance: -; CDR3nt: TGTGCCACCTCGCCTGGCGGCTCCACCACAGATACGCAGTATTTT; CDR3aa: CATSPGGSTTDTQYF
j_gene: TRBJ1-3; d_gene: -; v_gene: TRBV9; abundance: -; CDR3nt: TGTGCCAGCAGCCAAACACGGGGGGCTGGAAACACCATATATTTT; CDR3aa: CASSQTRGAGNTIYF
j_gene: TRBJ1-2; d_gene: TRBD1; v_gene: TRBV30; abundance: -; CDR3nt: TGTGCCTGGAGTGTGGGGGCAGGGGGCATTGGCTACACCTTC; CDR3aa: CAWSVGAGGIGYTF
j_gene: TRBJ1-4; d_gene: TRBD1; v_gene: TRBV19; abundance: -; CDR3nt: TGTGCCAGTAGTAAAGGACAGGGGGCAGGTAAACTGTTTTTT; CDR3aa: CASSKGQGAGKLFF
j_gene: TRBJ2-5; d_gene: -; v_gene: TRBV5-1; abundance: -; CDR3nt: TGCGCCAGCAGCGCGTCGGACAGCGAGAGCCAGTACTTC; CDR3aa: CASSASDSESQYF
j_gene: TRBJ1-4; d_gene: TRBD1; v_gene: TRBV19; abundance: -; CDR3nt: TGTGCCAGTAGTCCGGGACAGTATTATGAAAAACTGTTTTTT; CDR3aa: CASSPGQYYEKLFF
j_gene: TRBJ2-7; d_gene: TRBD2; v_gene: TRBV6-5; abundance: -; CDR3nt: TGTGCCACCAAGCGGGACTACGAGCAGTACTTC; CDR3aa: CATKRDYEQYF
j_gene: TRBJ2-6; d_gene: -; v_gene: TRBV19; abundance: -; CDR3nt: TGTGCCAGTACCGATGGGAGCTCTGGGGCCAACGTCCTGACTTTC; CDR3aa: CASTDGSSGANVLTF
j_gene: TRBJ2-7; d_gene: -; v_gene: TRBV18; abundance: -; CDR3nt: TGTGCCAGCTCACCCGGGATTACCTACGAGCAGTACTTC; CDR3aa: CASSPGITYEQYF
j_gene: TRBJ2-7; d_gene: -; v_gene: TRBV7-7; abundance: -; CDR3nt: TGTGCTAGCAGCCTCTTAACAGGGTTTTCCTACGAGCAGTACTTC; CDR3aa: CASSLLTGFSYEQYF
j_gene: TRBJ2-5; d_gene: -; v_gene: TRBV5-4; abundance: -; CDR3nt: TGTGCCAGCAGCTTTAGGCGGGAAGGGGAGACCCAGTACTTC; CDR3aa: CASSFRREGETQYF
j_gene: TRBJ1-6; d_gene: TRBD1; v_gene: TRBV2; abundance: few; CDR3nt: TGTGCCAGCAGTGACTACAGGGGGCTTAATTCACCCCTCCACTTT; CDR3aa: CASSDYRGLNSPLHF
j_gene: TRBJ2-3; d_gene: TRBD2; v_gene: TRBV10-3; abundance: -; CDR3nt: TGTGCCATCAGTGAGTCGGGTAGCGGGGTCACAGATACGCAGTATTTT; CDR3aa: CAISESGSGVTDTQYF
j_gene: TRBJ1-4; d_gene: -; v_gene: TRBV19; abundance: -; CDR3nt: TGTGCCAGTAGTATAGATCTCGTGGGTGAAAAACTGTTTTTT; CDR3aa: CASSIDLVGEKLFF
j_gene: TRBJ1-1; d_gene: TRBD1; v_gene: TRBV19; abundance: -; CDR3nt: TGTGCCAGTAGTATGAGGGGGACAGGGAATCGGGTCACTGAAGCTTTCTTT; CDR3aa: CASSMRGTGNRVTEAFF
j_gene: TRBJ2-1; d_gene: TRBD2; v_gene: TRBV28; abundance: -; CDR3nt: TGTGCCAGCAGTTTATTGGGTAGCGGGACTTACAATGAGCAGTTCTTC; CDR3aa: CASSLLGSGTYNEQFF
j_gene: TRBJ2-1; d_gene: TRBD2; v_gene: TRBV15; abundance: -; CDR3nt: TGTGCCACCCGGAGTAGCGGGGTATTCAATGAGCAGTTCTTC; CDR3aa: CATRSSGVFNEQFF
j_gene: TRBJ1-2; d_gene: TRBD1; v_gene: TRBV6-5; abundance: few; CDR3nt: TGTGCCAGCAGTCGAACGACAGGGAGCTATGGCTACACCTTC; CDR3aa: CASSRTTGSYGYTF
j_gene: TRBJ1-1; d_gene: -; v_gene: TRBV28; abundance: once; CDR3nt: TGTGCCAGCAGTTTCCCCGGGGGGCTATTCGTTAGAGGCACTGAAGCTTTCTTT; CDR3aa: CASSFPGGLFVRGTEAFF
j_gene: TRBJ2-3; d_gene: -; v_gene: TRBV7-8; abundance: -; CDR3nt: TGTGCCAGCAGCTTAGTCGGGGGAAGCACAGATACGCAGTATTTT; CDR3aa: CASSLVGGSTDTQYF
j_gene: TRBJ2-7; d_gene: -; v_gene: TRBV6-5; abundance: -; CDR3nt: TGTGCCACCTTAGAAATTGCCCTCTACGAGCAGTACTTC; CDR3aa: CATLEIALYEQYF
j_gene: TRBJ2-7; d_gene: TRBD1; v_gene: TRBV3-1/TRBV3-2; abundance: many; CDR3nt: TGTGCCAGCAGCCAAGACCCCGGGACAGGAACCGAGCAGTACTTC; CDR3aa: CASSQDPGTGTEQYF
j_gene: TRBJ1-2; d_gene: -; v_gene: TRBV29-1; abundance: -; CDR3nt: TGCAGCGTTGATTCCCTGGACTATAACTATGGCTACACCTTC; CDR3aa: CSVDSLDYNYGYTF
j_gene: TRBJ1-1; d_gene: -; v_gene: TRBV15; abundance: -; CDR3nt: TGTGCCACCAGCAGTGAGGCACCCGAGATGAACACTGAAGCTTTCTTT; CDR3aa: CATSSEAPEMNTEAFF
j_gene: TRBJ2-7; d_gene: TRBD1; v_gene: TRBV25-1; abundance: -; CDR3nt: TGTGCCAGCAGTCCGGGACAGGGTTTCTCCTACGAGCAGTACTTC; CDR3aa: CASSPGQGFSYEQYF
j_gene: TRBJ1-1; d_gene: -; v_gene: TRBV30; abundance: -; CDR3nt: TGTGCCTGGATTATGTACACTGAAGCTTTCTTT; CDR3aa: CAWIMYTEAFF
j_gene: TRBJ2-2; d_gene: -; v_gene: TRBV9; abundance: few; CDR3nt: TGTGCCAGCAGCCCGTTGAACACCGGGGAGCTGTTTTTT; CDR3aa: CASSPLNTGELFF
j_gene: TRBJ2-2; d_gene: -; v_gene: TRBV19; abundance: once; CDR3nt: TGTGCCAGTGGGAAGACACCTACAACCGGGGAGCTGTTTTTT; CDR3aa: CASGKTPTTGELFF
j_gene: TRBJ2-1; d_gene: TRBD2; v_gene: TRBV11-3; abundance: -; CDR3nt: TGTGCCAGCAGCTTAACGGGGGGGTCCTACAATGAGCAGTTCTTC; CDR3aa: CASSLTGGSYNEQFF
j_gene: TRBJ1-1; d_gene: -; v_gene: TRBV7-9; abundance: -; CDR3nt: TGTGCCACCGGGACACCTGACCCGAACACTGAAGCTTTCTTT; CDR3aa: CATGTPDPNTEAFF
j_gene: TRBJ2-6; d_gene: -; v_gene: TRBV11-1; abundance: -; CDR3nt: TGTGCCAGCAGCTTAGGAGGGACCGGGGCCAACGTCCTGACTTTC; CDR3aa: CASSLGGTGANVLTF
j_gene: TRBJ1-4; d_gene: -; v_gene: TRBV25-1; abundance: -; CDR3nt: TGTGCCAGCAGTGAGCACAGGGCTAATGAAAAACTGTTTTTT; CDR3aa: CASSEHRANEKLFF
j_gene: TRBJ1-2; d_gene: -; v_gene: TRBV18; abundance: -; CDR3nt: TGTGCCAGCTCACAAAAAGCCCAGGGAAACGTGAAGTACTATGGCTACACCTTC; CDR3aa: CASSQKAQGNVKYYGYTF
j_gene: TRBJ1-2; d_gene: TRBD1; v_gene: TRBV3-1/TRBV3-2; abundance: -; CDR3nt: TGTGCCAGCAGCCAAGAAGGTCGACAGGGGCAAGGCTACACCTTC; CDR3aa: CASSQEGRQGQGYTF
j_gene: TRBJ2-7; d_gene: TRBD2; v_gene: TRBV6-5; abundance: -; CDR3nt: TGTGCCAGCAGTTACATAACTAGCGGGAGGATGGTGCAGTACTTC; CDR3aa: CASSYITSGRMVQYF
j_gene: TRBJ1-6; d_gene: -; v_gene: TRBV4-3; abundance: -; CDR3nt: TGCGCCAGCAGCCAAGATGGGGCAACAGCTTCACCCCTCCACTTT; CDR3aa: CASSQDGATASPLHF
j_gene: TRBJ1-4; d_gene: -; v_gene: TRBV6-9; abundance: -; CDR3nt: TGTGCCAGCAAAAGGTGGACAGCGCGAATGAAAAAACTGTTTTTT; CDR3aa: CASKRWTARMKKLFF
j_gene: TRBJ1-1; d_gene: -; v_gene: TRBV19; abundance: -; CDR3nt: TGTGCCAGTAGTACGTGGAGGGACACTGAAGCTTTCTTT; CDR3aa: CASSTWRDTEAFF
j_gene: TRBJ1-5; d_gene: -; v_gene: TRBV7-8; abundance: -; CDR3nt: TGTGCCAGCAGCGGGGACCTAGGTAGCAATCAGCCCCAGCATTTT; CDR3aa: CASSGDLGSNQPQHF
j_gene: TRBJ2-3; d_gene: TRBD2; v_gene: TRBV28; abundance: -; CDR3nt: TGTGCCAGCAGTTTAACGGGACTCGGGACTAGGCACACAGATACGCAGTATTTT; CDR3aa: CASSLTGLGTRHTDTQYF
j_gene: TRBJ2-2; d_gene: -; v_gene: TRBV27; abundance: -; CDR3nt: TGTGCCAGCAGTTTATCGGCGGGTCCCGGGGAGCTGTTTTTT; CDR3aa: CASSLSAGPGELFF
j_gene: TRBJ2-1; d_gene: -; v_gene: TRBV12-3/TRBV12-4; abundance: -; CDR3nt: TGTGCCAGCAGTTTAAATCGCGGGAATGAGCAGTTCTTC; CDR3aa: CASSLNRGNEQFF
j_gene: TRBJ1-2; d_gene: -; v_gene: TRBV3-1/TRBV3-2; abundance: -; CDR3nt: TGTGCCAGCAGCCAAGAGGGAGCCGTCTATGGCTACACCTTC; CDR3aa: CASSQEGAVYGYTF
j_gene: TRBJ2-5; d_gene: -; v_gene: TRBV13; abundance: -; CDR3nt: TGTGCCAGCAGCCGGGAGAGGGGAACCCAGTACTTC; CDR3aa: CASSRERGTQYF
j_gene: TRBJ2-1; d_gene: -; v_gene: TRBV1; abundance: -; CDR3nt: TGCACCAGCAGCCAAGATTTGGGGGGTGACTATAGGCTGTTGGTCGACAATGAGCAGTTCTTC; CDR3aa: CTSSQDLGGDYRLLVDNEQFF
j_gene: TRBJ1-1; d_gene: -; v_gene: TRBV6-2/TRBV6-3; abundance: -; CDR3nt: TGTGCCAGCAGTTCGGCACACAGAGGAGCTTTCTTT; CDR3aa: CASSSAHRGAFF
j_gene: TRBJ2-7; d_gene: -; v_gene: TRBV3-1/TRBV3-2; abundance: -; CDR3nt: TGTGCCAGCAGCCAGGGGGGCGTCCCGTACTTC; CDR3aa: CASSQGGVPYF
j_gene: TRBJ2-1; d_gene: TRBD2; v_gene: TRBV15; abundance: -; CDR3nt: TGTGCCACCAGTTTCTCTCACCCTGGACGGCGGGAGGACAGCTCCTACAATGAGCAGTTCTTC; CDR3aa: CATSFSHPGRREDSSYNEQFF